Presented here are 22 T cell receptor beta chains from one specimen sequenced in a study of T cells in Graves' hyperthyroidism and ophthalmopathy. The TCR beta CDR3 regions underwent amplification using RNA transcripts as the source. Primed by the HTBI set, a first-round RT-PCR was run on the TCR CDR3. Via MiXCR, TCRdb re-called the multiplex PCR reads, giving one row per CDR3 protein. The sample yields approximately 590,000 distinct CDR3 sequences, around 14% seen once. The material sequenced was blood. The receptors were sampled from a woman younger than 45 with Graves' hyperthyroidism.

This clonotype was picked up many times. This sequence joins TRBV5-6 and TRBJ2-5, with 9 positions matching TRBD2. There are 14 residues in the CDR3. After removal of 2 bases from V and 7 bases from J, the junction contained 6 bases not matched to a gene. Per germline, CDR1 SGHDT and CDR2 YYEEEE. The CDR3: CASSLAAGGATQYF. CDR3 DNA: TGTGCCAGCAGCTTAGCGGCGGGAGGGGCGACCCAGTACTTC.

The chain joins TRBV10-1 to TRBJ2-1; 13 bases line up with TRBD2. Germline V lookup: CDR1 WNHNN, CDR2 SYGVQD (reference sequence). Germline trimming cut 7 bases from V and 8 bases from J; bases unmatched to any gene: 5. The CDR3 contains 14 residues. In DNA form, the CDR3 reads TGCGCCAGCATCTGGACTAGCGGGAGTTATGAGCAGTTCTTC. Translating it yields CASIWTSGSYEQFF.

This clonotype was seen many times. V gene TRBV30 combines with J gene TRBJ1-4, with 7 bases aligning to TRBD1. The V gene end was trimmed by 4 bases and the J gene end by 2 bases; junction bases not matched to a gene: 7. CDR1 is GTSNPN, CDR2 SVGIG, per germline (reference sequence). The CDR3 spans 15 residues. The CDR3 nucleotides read TGTGCCTGGACACCGGAGACAGGGACTAATGAAAAACTGTTTTTT. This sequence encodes CAWTPETGTNEKLFF.

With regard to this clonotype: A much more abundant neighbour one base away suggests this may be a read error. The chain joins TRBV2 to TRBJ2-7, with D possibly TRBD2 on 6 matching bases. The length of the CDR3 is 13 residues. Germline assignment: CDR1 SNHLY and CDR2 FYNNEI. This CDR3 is CARSAPGAYEQYF. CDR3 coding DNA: TGTGCCAGGAGTGCCCCGGGAGCCTACGAGCAGTACTTC.

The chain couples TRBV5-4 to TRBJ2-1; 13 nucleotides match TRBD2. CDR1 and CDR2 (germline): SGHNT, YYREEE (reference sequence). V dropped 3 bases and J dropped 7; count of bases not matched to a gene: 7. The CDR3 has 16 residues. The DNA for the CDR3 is TGTGCCAGCAGCTGGACTAGCGGGAGAATTGGGAATGAGCAGTTCTTC. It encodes CASSWTSGRIGNEQFF.

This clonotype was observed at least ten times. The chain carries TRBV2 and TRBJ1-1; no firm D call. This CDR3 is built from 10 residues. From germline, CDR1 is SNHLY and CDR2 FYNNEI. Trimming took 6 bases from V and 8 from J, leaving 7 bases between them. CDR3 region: CASSGIEAFF. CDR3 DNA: TGTGCCAGCAGCGGAATAGAAGCTTTCTTT.

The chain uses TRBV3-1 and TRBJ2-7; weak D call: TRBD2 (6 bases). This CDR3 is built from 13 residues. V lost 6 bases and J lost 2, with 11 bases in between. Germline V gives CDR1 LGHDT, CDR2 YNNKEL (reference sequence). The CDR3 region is CASSTGATYEQYF. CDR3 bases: TGTGCCAGCAGTACGGGAGCAACCTACGAGCAGTACTTC.

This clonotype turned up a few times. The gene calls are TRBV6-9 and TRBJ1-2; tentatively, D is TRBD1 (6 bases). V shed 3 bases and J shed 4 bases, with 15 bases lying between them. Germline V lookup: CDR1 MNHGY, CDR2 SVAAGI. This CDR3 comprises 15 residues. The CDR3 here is CASSYSQGPGYGYTF. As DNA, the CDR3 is TGTGCCAGCAGTTACAGCCAGGGGCCGGGCTATGGCTACACCTTC.

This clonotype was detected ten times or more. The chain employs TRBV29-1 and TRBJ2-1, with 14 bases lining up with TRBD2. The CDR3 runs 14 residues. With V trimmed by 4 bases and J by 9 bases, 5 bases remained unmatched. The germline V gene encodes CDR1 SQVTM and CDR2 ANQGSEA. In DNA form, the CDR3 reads TGCAGCGTTGGCGGGACTAGCGGGAGTACTGAGCAGTTCTTC. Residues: CSVGGTSGSTEQFF.

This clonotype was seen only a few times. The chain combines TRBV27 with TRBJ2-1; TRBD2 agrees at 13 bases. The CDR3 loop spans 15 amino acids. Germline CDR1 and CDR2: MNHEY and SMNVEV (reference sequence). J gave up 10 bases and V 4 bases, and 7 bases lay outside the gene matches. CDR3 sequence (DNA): TGTGCCAGCAGTTACTCAGGGACTAGCGGGATAGAGCAGTTCTTC. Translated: CASSYSGTSGIEQFF.

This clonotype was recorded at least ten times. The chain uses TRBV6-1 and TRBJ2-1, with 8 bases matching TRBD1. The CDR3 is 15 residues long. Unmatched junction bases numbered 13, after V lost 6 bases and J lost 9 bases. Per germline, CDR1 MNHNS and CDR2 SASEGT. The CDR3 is CASSLAQGAISEQFF. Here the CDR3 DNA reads TGTGCCAGCAGCCTAGCCCAGGGGGCTATTTCTGAGCAGTTCTTC.

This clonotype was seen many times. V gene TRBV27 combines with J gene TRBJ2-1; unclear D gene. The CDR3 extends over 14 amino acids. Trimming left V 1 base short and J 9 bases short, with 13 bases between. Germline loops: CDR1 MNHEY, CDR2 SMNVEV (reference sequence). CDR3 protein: CASSLWGLTAEQFF. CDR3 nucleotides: TGTGCCAGCAGTTTATGGGGTTTGACGGCTGAGCAGTTCTTC.

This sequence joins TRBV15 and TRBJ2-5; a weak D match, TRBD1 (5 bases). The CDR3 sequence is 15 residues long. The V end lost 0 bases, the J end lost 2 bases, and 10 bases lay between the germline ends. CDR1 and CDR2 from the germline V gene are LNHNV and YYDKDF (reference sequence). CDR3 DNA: TGTGCCACCAGCAGAGATCGGACAACGCAAGAGACCCAGTACTTC. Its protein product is CATSRDRTTQETQYF.

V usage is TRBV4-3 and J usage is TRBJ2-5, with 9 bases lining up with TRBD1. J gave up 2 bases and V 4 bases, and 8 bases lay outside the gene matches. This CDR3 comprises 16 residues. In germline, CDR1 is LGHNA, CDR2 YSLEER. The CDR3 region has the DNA TGCGCCAGCAGCCGCCCCGGGACAGGGTATCAAGAGACCCAGTACTTC. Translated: CASSRPGTGYQETQYF.

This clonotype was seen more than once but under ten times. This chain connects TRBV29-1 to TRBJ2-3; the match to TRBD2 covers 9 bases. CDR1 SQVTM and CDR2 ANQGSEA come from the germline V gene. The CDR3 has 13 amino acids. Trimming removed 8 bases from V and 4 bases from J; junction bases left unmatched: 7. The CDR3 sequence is CSSLAGAADTQYF. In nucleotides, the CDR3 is TGCAGCTCCTTAGCGGGAGCGGCAGATACGCAGTATTTT.

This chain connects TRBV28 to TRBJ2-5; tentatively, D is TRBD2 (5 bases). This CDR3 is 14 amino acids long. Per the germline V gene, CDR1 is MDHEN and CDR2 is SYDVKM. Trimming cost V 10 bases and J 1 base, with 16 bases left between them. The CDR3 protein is CAIATRQTQETQYF. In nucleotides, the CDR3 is TGTGCCATTGCAACTAGACAAACCCAAGAGACCCAGTACTTC.

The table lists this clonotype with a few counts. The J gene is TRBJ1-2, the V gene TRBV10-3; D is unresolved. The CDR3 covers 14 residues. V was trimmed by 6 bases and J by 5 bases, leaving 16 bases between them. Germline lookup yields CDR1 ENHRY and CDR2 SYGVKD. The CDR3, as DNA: TGTGCCATCAGCGGGTCAGCGACTCGGTATGGCTACACCTTC. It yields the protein CAISGSATRYGYTF.

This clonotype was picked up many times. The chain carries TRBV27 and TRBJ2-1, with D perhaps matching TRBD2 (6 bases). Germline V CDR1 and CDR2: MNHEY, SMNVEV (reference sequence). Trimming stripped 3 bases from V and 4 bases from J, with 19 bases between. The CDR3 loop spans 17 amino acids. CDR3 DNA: TGTGCCAGCAGTTTTTATGTATCGGCCGCGGGGTACAATGAGCAGTTCTTC. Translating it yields CASSFYVSAAGYNEQFF.

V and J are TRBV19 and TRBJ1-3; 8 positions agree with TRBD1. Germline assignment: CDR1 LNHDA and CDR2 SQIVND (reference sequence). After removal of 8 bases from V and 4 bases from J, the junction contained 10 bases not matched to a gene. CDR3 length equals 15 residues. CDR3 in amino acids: CASLRTGMLGNTIYF. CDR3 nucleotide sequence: TGTGCCAGTCTGCGGACAGGGATGTTGGGAAACACCATATATTTT.

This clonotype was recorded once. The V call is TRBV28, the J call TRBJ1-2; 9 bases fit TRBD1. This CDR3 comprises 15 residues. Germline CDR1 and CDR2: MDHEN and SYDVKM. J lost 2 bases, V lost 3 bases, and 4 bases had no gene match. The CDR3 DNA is TGTGCCAGCAGTTTCCGGGACAGGGAGAACTATGGCTACACCTTC. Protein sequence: CASSFRDRENYGYTF.

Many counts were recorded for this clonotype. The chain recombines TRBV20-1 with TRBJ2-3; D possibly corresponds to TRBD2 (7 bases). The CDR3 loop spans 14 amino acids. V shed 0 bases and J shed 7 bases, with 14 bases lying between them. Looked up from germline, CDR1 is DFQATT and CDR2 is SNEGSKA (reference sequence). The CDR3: CSAREGGAQNTQYF. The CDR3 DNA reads TGCAGTGCTAGAGAGGGGGGGGCACAGAATACGCAGTATTTT.

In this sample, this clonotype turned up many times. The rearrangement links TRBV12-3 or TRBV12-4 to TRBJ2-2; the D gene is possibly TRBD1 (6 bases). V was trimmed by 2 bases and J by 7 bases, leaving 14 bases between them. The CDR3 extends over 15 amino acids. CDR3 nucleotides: TGTGCCAGCAGTTTAAGGACAGAGAGTGGCGGGGAGCTGTTTTTT. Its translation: CASSLRTESGGELFF.